Below, one TCR beta chain is given with its context. The data were taken from a study of cytomegalovirus exposure and HLA in healthy donors. In germline, CDR1 is MDHEN, CDR2 SYDVKM. Trimming left V 7 bases short and J 7 bases short, with 19 bases between. The CDR3 loop spans 15 amino acids. This PCR relied on a set of 60 Vbeta primers and 13 Jbeta primers. The data were produced by immunoSEQ multiplex PCR, yet TCRdb's version contains in-frame clones alone and is incomplete. The sample records some 170,000 clones, 70% to 85% being singletons. Sequencing was carried out using PBMCs. This TCR derives from a woman in her thirties in good health and CMV-seronegative. This chain joins TRBV28 and TRBJ2-2; weak D call: TRBD2 (6 bases). The CDR3 reads CASTLPFGGLGELFF. Here the CDR3 DNA reads TGTGCCAGCACCTTACCGTTCGGGGGTCTCGGGGAGCTGTTTTTT.